The T cell receptor (beta chain) under discussion was sequenced for a study of cytomegalovirus exposure and HLA in healthy donors. Germline values: CDR1 MDHEN, CDR2 SYDVKM. The V gene lost 5 bases and the J gene lost 0 bases, with 5 bases spanning the gap. The CDR3 covers 13 residues. Overall study results and limits: Later work showed greater clonal expansion in HLA-associated TCR beta chains than in equally common others.

In its sample, this clone was seen a few times. Its antigen remains unknown. The identical CDR3 is also encoded by other nucleotide sequences in the sample. The primer mix had 60 Vbeta and 13 Jbeta primers. Libraries were prepared by immunoSEQ multiplex PCR; TCRdb keeps only in-frame clonotypes and omits some of them. The sample contains roughly 200,000 clones, more than 60% of which appear only once. Input material: PBMCs. This receptor was identified in a woman in her twenties or thirties in good health and CMV-seropositive. The chain uses TRBV28 and TRBJ1-5; D remains ambiguous. CDR3 nucleotides: TGTGCCAGCAGTCGGGGTAGCAATCAGCCCCAGCATTTT. Amino acid sequence: CASSRGSNQPQHF.